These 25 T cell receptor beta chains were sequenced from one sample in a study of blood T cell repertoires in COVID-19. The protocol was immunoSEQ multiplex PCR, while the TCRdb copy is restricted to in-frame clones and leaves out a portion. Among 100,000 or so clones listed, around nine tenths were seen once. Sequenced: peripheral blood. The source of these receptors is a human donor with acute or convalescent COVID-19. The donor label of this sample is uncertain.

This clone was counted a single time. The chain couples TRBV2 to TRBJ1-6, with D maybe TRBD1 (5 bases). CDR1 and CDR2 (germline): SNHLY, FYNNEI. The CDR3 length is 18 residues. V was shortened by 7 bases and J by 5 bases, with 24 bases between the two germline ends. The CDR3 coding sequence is TGTGCCAGCACTAGATTCCAAAGTGGGGCTGGCGATAATTCACCCCTCCACTTT. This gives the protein CASTRFQSGAGDNSPLHF.

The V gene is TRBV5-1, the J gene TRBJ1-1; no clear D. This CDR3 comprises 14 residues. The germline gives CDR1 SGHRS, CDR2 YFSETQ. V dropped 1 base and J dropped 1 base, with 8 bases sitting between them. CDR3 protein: CASSLYTGNTEAFF. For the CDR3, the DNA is TGCGCCAGCAGCTTGTACACGGGGAACACTGAAGCTTTCTTT.

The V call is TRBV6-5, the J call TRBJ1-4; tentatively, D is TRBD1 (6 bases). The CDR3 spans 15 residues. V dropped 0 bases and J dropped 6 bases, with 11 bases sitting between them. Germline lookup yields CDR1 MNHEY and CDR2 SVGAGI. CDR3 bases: TGTGCCAGCAGTTACTCCGGGACACGGCATGAAAAACTGTTTTTT. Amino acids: CASSYSGTRHEKLFF.

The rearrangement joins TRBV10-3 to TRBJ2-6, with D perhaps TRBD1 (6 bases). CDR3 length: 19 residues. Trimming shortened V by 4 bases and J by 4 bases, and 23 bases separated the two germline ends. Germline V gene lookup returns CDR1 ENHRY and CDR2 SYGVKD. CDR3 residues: CAISVTQGLRSPGANVLTF. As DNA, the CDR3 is TGTGCCATCAGTGTGACGCAGGGGCTGAGATCCCCAGGGGCCAACGTCCTGACTTTC.

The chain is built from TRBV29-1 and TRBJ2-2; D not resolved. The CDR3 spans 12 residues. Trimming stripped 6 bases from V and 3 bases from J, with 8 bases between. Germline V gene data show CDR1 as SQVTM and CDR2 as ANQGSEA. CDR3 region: CSVPFDTGELFF. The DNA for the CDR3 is TGCAGCGTCCCTTTCGACACCGGGGAGCTGTTTTTT.

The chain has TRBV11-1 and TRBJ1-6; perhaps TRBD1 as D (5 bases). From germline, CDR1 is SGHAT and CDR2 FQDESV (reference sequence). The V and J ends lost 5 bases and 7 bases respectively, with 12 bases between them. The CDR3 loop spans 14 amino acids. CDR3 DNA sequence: TGTGCCAGCAGCATCCGACAGACAAATTCACCCCTCCACTTT. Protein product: CASSIRQTNSPLHF. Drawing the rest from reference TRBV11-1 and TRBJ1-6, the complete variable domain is EAEVAQSPRYKITEKSQAVAFWCDPISGHATLYWYRQILGQGPELLVQFQDESVVDDSQLPKDRFSAERLKGVDSTLKIQPAELGDSAMYLCASSIRQTNSPLHFGNGTRLTVT.

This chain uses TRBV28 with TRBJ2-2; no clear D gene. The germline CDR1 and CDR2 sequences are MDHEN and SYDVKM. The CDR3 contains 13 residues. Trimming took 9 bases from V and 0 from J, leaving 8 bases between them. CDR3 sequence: CASKPSNTGELFF. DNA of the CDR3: TGTGCCAGTAAGCCTTCGAACACCGGGGAGCTGTTTTTT.

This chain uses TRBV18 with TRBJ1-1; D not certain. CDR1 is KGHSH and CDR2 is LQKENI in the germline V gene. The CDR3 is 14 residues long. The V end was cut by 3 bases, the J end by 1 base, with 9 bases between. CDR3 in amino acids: CASSPSGSNTEAFF. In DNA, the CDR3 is TGTGCCAGCTCACCGAGTGGTTCGAACACTGAAGCTTTCTTT. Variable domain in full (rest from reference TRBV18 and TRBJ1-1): NAGVMQNPRHLVRRRGQEARLRCSPMKGHSHVYWYRQLPEEGLKFMVYLQKENIIDESGMPKERFSAEFPKEGPSILRIQQVVRGDSAAYFCASSPSGSNTEAFFGQGTRLTVV.

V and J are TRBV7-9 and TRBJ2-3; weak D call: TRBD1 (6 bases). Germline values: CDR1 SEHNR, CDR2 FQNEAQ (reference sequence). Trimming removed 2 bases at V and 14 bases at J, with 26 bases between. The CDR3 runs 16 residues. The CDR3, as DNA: TGTGCCAGCAGCTTATCAAACAGGGCTCCCCTCTTAACGTGGTATTTT. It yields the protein CASSLSNRAPLLTWYF.

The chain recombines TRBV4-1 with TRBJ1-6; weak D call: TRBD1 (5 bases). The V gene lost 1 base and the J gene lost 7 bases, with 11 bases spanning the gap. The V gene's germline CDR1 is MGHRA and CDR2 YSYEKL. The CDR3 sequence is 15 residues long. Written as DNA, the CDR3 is TGCGCCAGCAGCCAAGGGGGGGGGAGAAATTCACCCCTCCACTTT. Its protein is CASSQGGGRNSPLHF.

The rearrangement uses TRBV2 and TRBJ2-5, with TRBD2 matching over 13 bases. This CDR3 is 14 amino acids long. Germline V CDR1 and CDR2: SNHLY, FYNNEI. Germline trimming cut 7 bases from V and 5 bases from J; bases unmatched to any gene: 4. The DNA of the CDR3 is TGTGCCAGCACAGGACTAGCGGGAGCTGAGACCCAGTACTTC. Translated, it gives CASTGLAGAETQYF.

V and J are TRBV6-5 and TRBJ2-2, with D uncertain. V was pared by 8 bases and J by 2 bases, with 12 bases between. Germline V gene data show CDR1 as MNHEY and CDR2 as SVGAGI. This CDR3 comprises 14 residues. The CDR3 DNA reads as TGTGCCAGCCCCCCGACACCTAACACCGGGGAGCTGTTTTTT. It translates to CASPPTPNTGELFF.

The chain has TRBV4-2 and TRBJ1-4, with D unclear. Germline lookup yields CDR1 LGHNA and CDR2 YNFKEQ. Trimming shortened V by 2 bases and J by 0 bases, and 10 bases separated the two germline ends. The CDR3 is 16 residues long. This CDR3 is CASSQSQITTNEKLFF. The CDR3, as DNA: TGTGCCAGCAGCCAATCCCAGATAACAACTAATGAAAAACTGTTTTTT.

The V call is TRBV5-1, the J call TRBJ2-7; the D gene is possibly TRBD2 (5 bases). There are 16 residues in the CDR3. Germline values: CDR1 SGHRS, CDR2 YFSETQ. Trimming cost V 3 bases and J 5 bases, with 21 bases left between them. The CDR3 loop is CASSSIGLDRFDEQYF. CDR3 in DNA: TGCGCCAGCAGCTCTATAGGACTCGATCGATTCGACGAGCAGTACTTC.

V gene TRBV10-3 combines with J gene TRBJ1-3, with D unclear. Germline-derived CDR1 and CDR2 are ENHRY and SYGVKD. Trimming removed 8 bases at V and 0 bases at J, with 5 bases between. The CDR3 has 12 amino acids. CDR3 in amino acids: CAIAGSGNTIYF. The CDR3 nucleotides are TGTGCCATCGCAGGCTCTGGAAACACCATATATTTT.

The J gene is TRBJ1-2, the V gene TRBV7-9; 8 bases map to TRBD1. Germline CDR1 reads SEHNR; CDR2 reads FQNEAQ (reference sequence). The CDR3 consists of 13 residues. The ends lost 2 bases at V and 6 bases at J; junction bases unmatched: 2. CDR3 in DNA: TGTGCCAGCAGCTTATTACAGGGGGATGGCTACACCTTC. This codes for CASSLLQGDGYTF.

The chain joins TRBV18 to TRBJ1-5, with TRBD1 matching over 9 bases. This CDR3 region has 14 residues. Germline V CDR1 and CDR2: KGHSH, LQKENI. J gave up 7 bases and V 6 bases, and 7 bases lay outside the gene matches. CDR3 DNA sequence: TGTGCCAGCTCCCAGGGACAGGGTAACCAGCCCCAGCATTTT. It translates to CASSQGQGNQPQHF.

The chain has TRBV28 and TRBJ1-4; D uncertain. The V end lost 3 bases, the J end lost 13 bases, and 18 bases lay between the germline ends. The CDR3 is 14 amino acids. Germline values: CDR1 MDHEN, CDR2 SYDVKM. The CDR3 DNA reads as TGTGCCAGCAGTTTCCACGGCTCCCTAGTAAGACTGTTTTTT. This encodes CASSFHGSLVRLFF.

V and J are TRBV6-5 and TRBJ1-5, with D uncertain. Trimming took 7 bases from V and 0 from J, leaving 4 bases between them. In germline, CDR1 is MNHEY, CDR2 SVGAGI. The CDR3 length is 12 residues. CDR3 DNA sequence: TGTGCCAGCACGGGTAGCAATCAGCCCCAGCATTTT. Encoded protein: CASTGSNQPQHF.

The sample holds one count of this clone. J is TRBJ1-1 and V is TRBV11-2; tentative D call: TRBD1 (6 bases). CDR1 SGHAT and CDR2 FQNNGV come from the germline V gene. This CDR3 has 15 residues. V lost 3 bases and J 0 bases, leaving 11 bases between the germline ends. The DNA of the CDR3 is TGTGCCAGCAGCTTCCAGGGGACCATGAACACTGAAGCTTTCTTT. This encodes CASSFQGTMNTEAFF.

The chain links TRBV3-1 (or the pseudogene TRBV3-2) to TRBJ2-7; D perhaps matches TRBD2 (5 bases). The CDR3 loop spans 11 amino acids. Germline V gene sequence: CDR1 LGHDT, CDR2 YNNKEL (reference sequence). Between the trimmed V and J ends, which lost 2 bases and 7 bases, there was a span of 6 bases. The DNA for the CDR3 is TGTGCCAGCAGCCAAACGGGGGAGCAGTACTTC. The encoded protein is CASSQTGEQYF.

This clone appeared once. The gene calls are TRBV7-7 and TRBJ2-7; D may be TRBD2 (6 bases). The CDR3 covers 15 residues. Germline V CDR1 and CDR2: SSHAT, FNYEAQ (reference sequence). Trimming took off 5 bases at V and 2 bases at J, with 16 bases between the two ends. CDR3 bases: TGTGCCAGCAGCCAAGGACCGGGGAGGACCTACGAGCAGTACTTC. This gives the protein CASSQGPGRTYEQYF.

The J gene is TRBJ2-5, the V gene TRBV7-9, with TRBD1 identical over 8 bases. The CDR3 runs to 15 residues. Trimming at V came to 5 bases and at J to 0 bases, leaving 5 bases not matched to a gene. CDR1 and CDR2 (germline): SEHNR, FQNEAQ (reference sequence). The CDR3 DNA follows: TGTGCCAGCAGCGCAGCACAGGGGGACCAAGAGACCCAGTACTTC. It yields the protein CASSAAQGDQETQYF.

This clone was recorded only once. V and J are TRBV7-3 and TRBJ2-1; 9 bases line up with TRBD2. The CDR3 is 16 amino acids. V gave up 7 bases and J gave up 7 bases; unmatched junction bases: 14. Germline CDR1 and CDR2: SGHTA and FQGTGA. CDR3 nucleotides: TGTGCCAGCACACCCCGCGGGAGGGCCAATTTGAATGAGCAGTTCTTC. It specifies CASTPRGRANLNEQFF. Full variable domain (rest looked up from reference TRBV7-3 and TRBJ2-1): GAGVSQTPSNKVTEKGKYVELRCDPISGHTALYWYRQSLGQGPEFLIYFQGTGAADDSGLPNDRFFAVRPEGSVSTLKIQRTERGDSAVYLCASTPRGRANLNEQFFGPGTRLTVL.

CDR3 loop: CASSLSGEETQYF. The CDR3, as DNA: TGTGCCAGCAGTTTATCCGGGGAAGAGACCCAGTACTTC. The chain combines TRBV27 with TRBJ2-5; a possible D gene is TRBD2 (5 bases). The length of the CDR3 is 13 residues. Trimming took 0 bases from V and 3 from J, leaving 5 bases between them. Germline CDR1 MNHEY, CDR2 SMNVEV (reference sequence).